The clone carrying this T cell receptor beta chain was counted only a few times. Measured with immunoSEQ multiplex PCR; TCRdb has only the in-frame clones, and not every one. The sample lists roughly 52,000 clones, approximately 85% occurring once. The CDR3 contains 17 residues. The V gene's germline CDR1 is MNHEY and CDR2 SMNVEV (reference sequence). V lost 5 bases and J lost 3; bases outside the gene matches: 12. This record belongs to a study of OX40 agonist ivuxolimab in advanced cancers. At the level of the study: Ivuxolimab was administered intravenously to patients at 0.01 to 10 mg/kg every 2 weeks. Treatment received earlier with anti-PD-1, anti-PD-L1 or anti-CTLA-4 agents was allowed, and around 36% had some. Partial responses were recorded for three patients, including one with hepatocellular carcinoma and two with cutaneous melanoma.

The chain couples TRBV27 to TRBJ2-2, with 7 nucleotides matching TRBD1. The receptor was derived from an adult with an advanced solid tumor such as melanoma, head and neck, liver or kidney cancer. The sample was CD4+ or CD8+ T cells sorted from blood, taken in a trial of the OX40 agonist ivuxolimab. The CDR3 loop is CASSLQSTGWDTGELFF. CDR3 DNA sequence: TGTGCCAGCAGTCTCCAGTCGACAGGGTGGGACACCGGGGAGCTGTTTTTT.